These T cell receptor beta chains were read from a single sample in a study of OX40 agonist ivuxolimab in advanced cancers. Only in-frame clones appear in the TCRdb table, and some are missing; sequencing was by immunoSEQ multiplex PCR. The data contain some 22,000 clones, about 90% of them seen just once; the ten biggest clones take up around 15%. The sequences come from CD4+ or CD8+ T cells sorted from blood, collected in a trial of the OX40 agonist ivuxolimab. These receptors were collected from an adult with an advanced solid tumor such as melanoma, head and neck, liver or kidney cancer. The CDR3 runs from the conserved cysteine through the conserved F or W. A D gene is named only where the DNA matches it firmly. Clone size, where shown, is once, few, many, or a class for clones that have expanded.

once - TRBJ1-1 TRBV7-2 CASSPPGNTEAFF TGTGCCAGCAGCCCTCCGGGGAACACTGAAGCTTTCTTT
- - TRBJ2-3 TRBV7-9 CASSPNQGTDTQYF TGTGCCAGCAGCCCGAATCAGGGCACAGATACGCAGTATTTT
- TRBD1 TRBJ1-3 TRBV11-2 CASSLKGQGMGLSGNTIYF TGTGCCAGCAGCTTGAAGGGACAGGGGATGGGACTGTCTGGAAACACCATATATTTT
- - TRBJ2-1 TRBV19 CASSIALYLQAEQFF TGTGCCAGTAGTATAGCCTTATACCTCCAGGCCGAGCAGTTCTTC
- - TRBJ1-1 TRBV5-5 CASSQEWQGYTEAFF TGCGCCAGCAGCCAAGAGTGGCAGGGCTACACTGAAGCTTTCTTT
- TRBD2 TRBJ2-7 TRBV5-6 CASSLVVAGNEQYF TGTGCCAGCAGCTTGGTGGTAGCGGGGAACGAGCAGTACTTC
- TRBD1 TRBJ1-1 TRBV5-1 CASSPTGSTEAFF TGCGCCAGCAGCCCGACAGGGAGCACTGAAGCTTTCTTT
- - TRBJ2-7 TRBV5-1 CASSLDPESYEQYF TGCGCCAGCAGCTTAGACCCTGAGAGCTACGAGCAGTACTTC
- - TRBJ2-2 TRBV19 CASSIEVTGELFF TGTGCCAGTAGTATAGAGGTCACCGGGGAGCTGTTTTTT
once - TRBJ1-1 TRBV18 CASSPGRDTEAFF TGTGCCAGCTCACCAGGGAGGGACACTGAAGCTTTCTTT